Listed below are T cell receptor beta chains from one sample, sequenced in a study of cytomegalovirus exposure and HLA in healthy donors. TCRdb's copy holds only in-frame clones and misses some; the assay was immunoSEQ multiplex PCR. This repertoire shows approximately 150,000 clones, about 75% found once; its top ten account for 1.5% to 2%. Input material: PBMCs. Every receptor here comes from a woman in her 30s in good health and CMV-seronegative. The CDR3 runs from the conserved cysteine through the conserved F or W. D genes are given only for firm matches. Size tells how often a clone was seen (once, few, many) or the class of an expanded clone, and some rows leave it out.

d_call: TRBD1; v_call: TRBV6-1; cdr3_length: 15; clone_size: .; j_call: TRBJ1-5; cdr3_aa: CASNRLGTGGSPQHF; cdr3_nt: TGTGCCAGCAACCGTTTAGGGACAGGGGGGTCGCCCCAGCATTTT
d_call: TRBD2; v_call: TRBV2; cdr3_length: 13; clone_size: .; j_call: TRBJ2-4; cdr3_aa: CASSGGGKNIQYF; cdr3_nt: TGTGCCAGCAGTGGGGGGGGCAAAAACATTCAGTACTTC
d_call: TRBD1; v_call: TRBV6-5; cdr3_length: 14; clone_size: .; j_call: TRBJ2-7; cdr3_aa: CASSEGTGGYEQYF; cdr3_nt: TGTGCCAGCAGTGAAGGGACAGGGGGCTACGAGCAGTACTTC
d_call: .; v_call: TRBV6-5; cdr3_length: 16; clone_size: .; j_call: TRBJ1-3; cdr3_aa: CASSYSRGSSGNTIYF; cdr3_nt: TGTGCCAGCAGTTACTCTAGGGGTAGTTCTGGAAACACCATATATTTT
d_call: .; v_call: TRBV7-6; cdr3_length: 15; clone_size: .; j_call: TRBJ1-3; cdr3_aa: CASSASRDSGNTIYF; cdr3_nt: TGTGCCAGCAGCGCCTCGAGGGACTCTGGAAACACCATATATTTT
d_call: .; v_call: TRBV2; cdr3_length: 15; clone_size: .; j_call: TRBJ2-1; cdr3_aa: CASSKEFGSYNEQFF; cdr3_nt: TGTGCCAGCAGTAAGGAGTTCGGCTCCTACAATGAGCAGTTCTTC
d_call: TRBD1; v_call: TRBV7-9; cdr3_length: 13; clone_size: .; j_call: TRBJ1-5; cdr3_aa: CASSSGDRGFQHF; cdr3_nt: TGTGCCAGCAGCTCTGGGGACAGGGGGTTCCAGCATTTT
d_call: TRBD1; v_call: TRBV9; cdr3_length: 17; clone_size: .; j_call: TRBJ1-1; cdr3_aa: CASSAVWDRGWNTEAFF; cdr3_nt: TGTGCCAGCAGCGCGGTATGGGACAGGGGATGGAACACTGAAGCTTTCTTT
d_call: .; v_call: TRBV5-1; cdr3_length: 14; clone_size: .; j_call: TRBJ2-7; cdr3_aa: CASSPPGGRYEQYF; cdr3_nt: TGCGCCAGCAGCCCACCAGGGGGGCGTTACGAGCAGTACTTC
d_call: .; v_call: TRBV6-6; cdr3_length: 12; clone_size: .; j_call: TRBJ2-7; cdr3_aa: CASSYSSYEQYF; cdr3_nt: TGTGCCAGCAGTTACTCGAGCTACGAGCAGTACTTC
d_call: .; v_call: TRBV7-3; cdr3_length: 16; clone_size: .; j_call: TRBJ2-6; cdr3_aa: CASRPGWGAGANVLTF; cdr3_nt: TGTGCCAGCAGACCAGGATGGGGGGCTGGGGCCAACGTCCTGACTTTC
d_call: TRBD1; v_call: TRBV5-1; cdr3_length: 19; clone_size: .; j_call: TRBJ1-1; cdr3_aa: CASSLASKRGTGDNTEAFF; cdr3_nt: TGCGCCAGCAGCTTGGCTTCGAAGAGGGGGACAGGGGATAACACTGAAGCTTTCTTT
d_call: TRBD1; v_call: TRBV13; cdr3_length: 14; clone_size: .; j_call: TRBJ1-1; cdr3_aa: CASDHRGSGTEAFF; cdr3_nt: TGTGCCAGCGACCACAGGGGATCGGGTACTGAAGCTTTCTTT
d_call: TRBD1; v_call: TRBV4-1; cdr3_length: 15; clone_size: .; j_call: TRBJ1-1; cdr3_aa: CASSHRGGLNTEAFF; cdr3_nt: TGCGCCAGCAGCCACCGAGGGGGCCTGAACACTGAAGCTTTCTTT
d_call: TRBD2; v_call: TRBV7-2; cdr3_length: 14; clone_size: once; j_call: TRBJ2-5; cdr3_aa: CASSLVARGGTQYF; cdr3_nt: TGTGCCAGCAGCTTAGTTGCCCGGGGGGGCACCCAGTACTTC
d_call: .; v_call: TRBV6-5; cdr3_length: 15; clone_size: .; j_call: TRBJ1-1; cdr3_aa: CASSYGPDMNTEAFF; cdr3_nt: TGTGCCAGCAGTTATGGGCCGGACATGAACACTGAAGCTTTCTTT